The 23 T cell receptor beta chains given below trace back to one sample, sequenced in a study of OX40 agonist ivuxolimab in advanced cancers. Here immunoSEQ multiplex PCR was the method, and the copy in TCRdb shows in-frame clones only, minus some. The sample has some 86,000 clones; around 88% are singletons. Sequencing used CD4+ or CD8+ T cells sorted from blood, obtained in a trial of the OX40 agonist ivuxolimab. Receptor source: an adult with an advanced solid tumor such as melanoma, head and neck, liver or kidney cancer.

The chain carries TRBV10-3 and TRBJ1-6, with 8 bases that match TRBD1. CDR1 ENHRY and CDR2 SYGVKD come from the germline V gene. The V and J ends lost 9 bases and 10 bases, in that order; junction bases with no gene match: 11. The CDR3 has 14 amino acids. As DNA, the CDR3 is TGTGCCATTCAAGCCCCAGGGGGCTTATCACCCCTCCACTTT. It yields the protein CAIQAPGGLSPLHF.

This clone was picked up one time. V usage is TRBV7-2 and J usage is TRBJ2-2; perhaps TRBD1 as D (6 bases). CDR1 is SGHTA, CDR2 FQGNSA, per germline. V was shortened by 5 bases and J by 5 bases, with 18 bases between the two germline ends. This CDR3 region has 16 residues. CDR3 DNA sequence: TGTGCCAGCAGCCGAACGACAGGCCCAGGGACCGGGGAGCTGTTTTTT. This gives the protein CASSRTTGPGTGELFF.

This sequence joins TRBV5-1 and TRBJ2-5; TRBD2 might be the D (6 bases). The CDR3 totals 14 residues. The V and J ends lost 3 bases and 5 bases respectively, with 14 bases between them. In germline, CDR1 is SGHRS, CDR2 YFSETQ. In nucleotides, the CDR3 is TGCGCCAGCAGCTGGGGGGTGTCCTGGGAGACCCAGTACTTC. Its translation: CASSWGVSWETQYF.

The J gene is TRBJ2-1, the V gene TRBV6-4, with TRBD2 matching over 8 bases. Unmatched junction bases numbered 3, after V lost 4 bases and J lost 7 bases. Germline lookup yields CDR1 MRHNA and CDR2 SNTAGT. This CDR3 comprises 13 residues. CDR3 DNA: TGTGCCAGCAGTGGCGGGACTAGGAATGAGCAGTTCTTC. Protein: CASSGGTRNEQFF.

The chain couples TRBV6-6 to TRBJ1-5, with D tentatively TRBD1 (5 bases). CDR1 and CDR2 from the germline V gene are MNHNY and SVGAGI (reference sequence). V shed 8 bases and J shed 4 bases, with 12 bases lying between them. The CDR3 consists of 13 residues. In DNA form, the CDR3 reads TGTGCCAGCGCCTTTGGGGCTAATCAGCCCCAGCATTTT. Its translation is CASAFGANQPQHF.

The CDR3 DNA sequence: TGTGCCAGCAGCTTAGCCGGGACAGGGGCCGGTATCTATGGCTACACCTTC. Amino acids: CASSLAGTGAGIYGYTF. The chain combines TRBV11-2 with TRBJ1-2; 10 bases are shared with TRBD1. This CDR3 spans 17 amino acids. The V gene's germline CDR1 is SGHAT and CDR2 FQNNGV. Losses at the gene ends were 1 base for V and 4 bases for J; bases not matched to a gene: 9.

The chain joins TRBV7-2 to TRBJ1-1, with D possibly TRBD1 on 5 matching bases. Germline V gives CDR1 SGHTA, CDR2 FQGNSA. The CDR3 length is 16 residues. Trimming pared 0 bases from V and 8 bases from J, leaving 19 bases between. This CDR3 is CASSLANGGSKVEAFF. In DNA form, the CDR3 reads TGTGCCAGCAGCTTAGCGAATGGGGGGAGTAAGGTGGAAGCTTTCTTT.

CDR3 protein: CASSPGSGRLNTGELFF. CDR3 nucleotide sequence: TGTGCCAGCTCACCGGGTAGCGGGAGGCTGAACACCGGGGAGCTGTTTTTT. The chain uses TRBV18 and TRBJ2-2; 10 bases agree with TRBD2. The CDR3 has 17 amino acids. The V and J ends lost 3 bases and 1 base, in that order; junction bases with no gene match: 5. CDR1 KGHSH and CDR2 LQKENI come from the germline V gene.

This chain connects TRBV5-1 to TRBJ2-1; D might be TRBD1 (6 bases). The CDR3 covers 13 residues. Germline V CDR1 and CDR2: SGHRS, YFSETQ. V dropped 3 bases and J dropped 9 bases, with 13 bases sitting between them. In DNA form, the CDR3 reads TGCGCCAGCAGCTACGGCAGGGGCGGTGAGCAGTTCTTC. Translated, it gives CASSYGRGGEQFF.

This sequence joins TRBV4-1 and TRBJ2-1; TRBD2 might be the D (6 bases). The CDR3 has 17 amino acids. The V end was cut by 3 bases, the J end by 5 bases, with 20 bases between. Germline V lookup: CDR1 MGHRA, CDR2 YSYEKL. This chain's CDR3 is CASSHILRRRGHNEQFF. The CDR3 DNA reads TGCGCCAGCAGCCACATCCTCCGAAGGAGGGGTCACAATGAGCAGTTCTTC.

The gene calls are TRBV9 and TRBJ1-2; no clear D. Trimming pared 1 base from V and 4 bases from J, leaving 14 bases between. The CDR3 contains 15 residues. The germline gives CDR1 SGDLS, CDR2 YYNGEE. The CDR3: CASSVRALGSYGYTF. The CDR3 DNA is TGTGCCAGCAGCGTAAGGGCCCTAGGGTCCTATGGCTACACCTTC. The whole variable domain, filled in from reference TRBV9 and TRBJ1-2, reads DSGVTQTPKHLITATGQRVTLRCSPRSGDLSVYWYQQSLDQGLQFLIQYYNGEERAKGNILERFSAQQFPDLHSELNLSSLELGDSALYFCASSVRALGSYGYTFGSGTRLTVV.

The V and J genes are TRBV7-3 and TRBJ2-3; 8 nucleotides match TRBD2. Looked up from germline, CDR1 is SGHTA and CDR2 is FQGTGA. The ends lost 1 base at V and 6 bases at J; junction bases unmatched: 12. The CDR3 is 17 amino acids. The CDR3 loop reads CASSLIHSGKYLDTQYF. The CDR3 DNA follows: TGTGCCAGCAGCTTAATCCATAGCGGGAAATATTTGGATACGCAGTATTTT.

CDR3 protein: CASSLRTGFSSPLHF. CDR3 in DNA: TGTGCCAGCAGCTTAAGGACAGGGTTTAGTTCACCCCTCCACTTT. The rearrangement joins TRBV7-8 to TRBJ1-6; 8 nucleotides align to TRBD1. This CDR3 spans 15 amino acids. V lost 2 bases to trimming and J lost 9 bases; unmatched junction nucleotides: 6. Germline V CDR1 and CDR2: SGHVS, FQNEAQ. Supplemented by reference TRBV7-8 and TRBJ1-6, the full variable domain reads GAGVSQSPRYKVAKRGQDVALRCDPISGHVSLFWYQQALGQGPEFLTYFQNEAQLDKSGLPSDRFFAERPEGSVSTLKIQRTQQEDSAVYLCASSLRTGFSSPLHFGNGTRLTVT.

CDR3 sequence: CARSPPQLAGTITNEKLFF. In nucleotides, the CDR3 is TGTGCCAGAAGCCCCCCCCAGTTGGCAGGGACCATAACTAATGAAAAACTGTTTTTT. The chain employs TRBV7-5 and TRBJ1-4. TRBV7-5 is a known pseudogene. There are 19 residues in the CDR3.

V and J are TRBV10-3 and TRBJ2-1, with D unresolved. Germline V gives CDR1 ENHRY, CDR2 SYGVKD. The V end lost 8 bases, the J end lost 1 base, and 15 bases lay between the germline ends. The CDR3 runs to 15 residues. CDR3 sequence reads: CAIGDPGRSYNEQFF. CDR3 nucleotide sequence: TGTGCCATCGGCGACCCTGGTCGGTCCTACAATGAGCAGTTCTTC.

V gene TRBV25-1 combines with J gene TRBJ2-5; D call uncertain. CDR3 length: 15 amino acids. Germline loops: CDR1 MGHDK, CDR2 SYGVNS. With 2 bases removed from V and 5 bases from J, the gap between germline ends came to 15 bases. CDR3: CASSEGQLLGETQYF. Written as DNA, the CDR3 is TGTGCCAGCAGTGAAGGGCAGCTACTTGGGGAGACCCAGTACTTC. The full variable domain, with the rest looked up from reference TRBV25-1 and TRBJ2-5, is EADIYQTPRYLVIGTGKKITLECSQTMGHDKMYWYQQDPGMELHLIHYSYGVNSTEKGDLSSESTVSRIRTEHFPLTLESARPSHTSQYLCASSEGQLLGETQYFGPGTRLLVL.

The V gene is TRBV27, the J gene TRBJ1-6; D is uncertain. Trimming removed 2 bases from V and 5 bases from J, with 10 bases in between. This CDR3 has 15 residues. The germline V gene has CDR1 MNHEY and CDR2 SMNVEV (reference sequence). The CDR3 DNA reads TGTGCCAGCAGTTTACGAGGGTTAAATAATTCACCCCTCCACTTT. Protein product: CASSLRGLNNSPLHF.

The chain recombines TRBV6-5 with TRBJ1-2, with D hard to call. CDR1 is MNHEY, CDR2 SVGAGI, per germline. This CDR3 comprises 13 residues. Trimming pared 0 bases from V and 7 bases from J, leaving 9 bases between. The DNA of the CDR3 is TGTGCCAGCAGTTACTCGGTCGGAGTTGGCTACACCTTC. This translates into CASSYSVGVGYTF.

The chain joins TRBV2 to TRBJ1-4, with 8 bases that match TRBD1. The length of the CDR3 is 14 residues. Germline CDR1 is SNHLY and CDR2 is FYNNEI. The V and J ends lost 2 bases and 5 bases, in that order; junction bases with no gene match: 1. CDR3 loop: CASSERTGNEKLFF. In DNA form, the CDR3 reads TGTGCCAGCAGTGAAAGGACAGGGAATGAAAAACTGTTTTTT.

This clone was counted a single time. This rearrangement joins TRBV5-1 to TRBJ1-1, with D perhaps TRBD1 (6 bases). CDR3 length equals 15 residues. CDR1 and CDR2 (germline): SGHRS, YFSETQ. Between the trimmed V and J ends, which lost 2 bases and 4 bases, there was a span of 15 bases. Here the CDR3 DNA reads TGCGCCAGCAGCTTACGGGGGGCGTTAGGCACTGAAGCTTTCTTT. As protein: CASSLRGALGTEAFF.

The V call is TRBV6-5, the J call TRBJ2-5, with D possibly being TRBD1 (6 bases). CDR1 MNHEY and CDR2 SVGAGI come from the germline V gene. The CDR3 totals 11 residues. The V end was cut by 5 bases, the J end by 9 bases, with 10 bases between. CDR3 residues: CASSRAGAQYF. CDR3 bases: TGTGCCAGCAGTCGGGCAGGGGCCCAGTACTTC.

The table lists this clone with a few counts. The chain uses TRBV7-2 and TRBJ1-4, with 8 bases matching TRBD1. The CDR3 runs 14 residues. With V trimmed by 4 bases and J by 3 bases, 1 base remained unmatched. From germline, CDR1 is SGHTA and CDR2 FQGNSA. The CDR3 protein is CASSSDRANEKLFF. The CDR3 DNA reads TGTGCCAGCAGCTCGGACAGGGCTAATGAAAAACTGTTTTTT.

This chain uses TRBV27 with TRBJ1-1, with D hard to call. With 5 bases removed from V and 0 bases from J, the gap between germline ends came to 7 bases. The CDR3 loop spans 13 amino acids. The germline V gene encodes CDR1 MNHEY and CDR2 SMNVEV (reference sequence). Here the CDR3 reads CASSPHLNTEAFF. The DNA of the CDR3 is TGTGCCAGCAGTCCGCACTTGAACACTGAAGCTTTCTTT.